Listed here are 11 T cell receptor beta chains from one sample, sequenced in a study of patients and donors after allogeneic stem cell transplantation. TCRdb analysed the RT-PCR reads with MiXCR anew, one entry per CDR3 protein. The sample has 200,000 to 250,000 distinct CDR3 sequences; roughly an eighth are singletons. The sample taken for sequencing was blood, either unsorted or a sorted T cell fraction (not recorded which). These receptors originate from a human donor who was either an allogeneic HSCT recipient or a stem cell or donor lymphocyte infusion donor (not recorded which). It is not recorded whose cells these are; they may come from a transplant donor.

V usage is TRBV18 and J usage is TRBJ2-7; D unclear. Germline CDR1 reads KGHSH; CDR2 reads LQKENI. V was pared by 2 bases and J by 0 bases, with 11 bases between. This CDR3 spans 15 amino acids. CDR3: CASSPTGRSSYEQYF. The CDR3 nucleotides are TGTGCCAGCTCACCAACTGGACGGAGCTCCTACGAGCAGTACTTC.

There are a few counts of this clonotype. V usage is TRBV5-1 and J usage is TRBJ1-1, with TRBD1 matching over 8 bases. J lost 4 bases, V lost 4 bases, and 9 bases had no gene match. Germline V gene sequence: CDR1 SGHRS, CDR2 YFSETQ. This CDR3 has 15 residues. The CDR3 nucleotides read TGCGCCAGCAGCCGGTCGACAGGGGCGAGCACTGAAGCTTTCTTT. Translated: CASSRSTGASTEAFF.

This clonotype turned up a few times. The genes are TRBV18 and TRBJ1-5; D uncertain. The CDR3 totals 15 residues. With 3 bases removed from V and 9 bases from J, the gap between germline ends came to 18 bases. The germline V gene encodes CDR1 KGHSH and CDR2 LQKENI. CDR3 coding DNA: TGTGCCAGCTCACCCCCTAGTTTGGATGGCGGGCCCCAGCATTTT. Protein sequence: CASSPPSLDGGPQHF.

This chain links TRBV20-1 with TRBJ1-5; the D gene is possibly TRBD1 (5 bases). Between the trimmed V and J ends, which lost 5 bases and 4 bases, there was a span of 15 bases. The CDR3 extends over 14 amino acids. Germline-derived CDR1 and CDR2 are DFQATT and SNEGSKA (reference sequence). CDR3 in DNA: TGCAGTGCTTTCGACAGACGGGCAAATCAGCCCCAGCATTTT. Translating gives CSAFDRRANQPQHF.

This clonotype was picked up many times. The chain carries TRBV5-1 and TRBJ2-7; maybe TRBD1 (6 bases). CDR1 is SGHRS and CDR2 is YFSETQ in the germline V gene. Between the trimmed V and J ends, which lost 4 bases and 1 base, there was a span of 12 bases. CDR3 length: 14 amino acids. The CDR3 region has the DNA TGCGCCAGCAGCCGAGGACAGAGGTCCTACGAGCAGTACTTC. As protein: CASSRGQRSYEQYF.

The rearrangement joins TRBV20-1 to TRBJ2-5; D could derive from TRBD1 or TRBD2 (5 bases each). V was shortened by 2 bases and J by 7 bases, with 20 bases between the two germline ends. Germline lookup yields CDR1 DFQATT and CDR2 SNEGSKA (reference sequence). This CDR3 is 15 amino acids long. CDR3 loop: CSARSGVSRGGTQYF. CDR3 nucleotide sequence: TGCAGTGCTAGAAGCGGCGTTAGCCGTGGGGGGACCCAGTACTTC.

The table lists this clonotype with a few counts. This chain uses TRBV6-5 with TRBJ1-1, with a tentative D call TRBD1 (5 bases). Between the trimmed V and J ends, which lost 0 bases and 4 bases, there was a span of 12 bases. The CDR3 runs 15 residues. Germline CDR1 is MNHEY and CDR2 is SVGAGI. CDR3 sequence (DNA): TGTGCCAGCAGTTACTCGATGGGGCGAGGCACTGAAGCTTTCTTT. Encoded protein: CASSYSMGRGTEAFF.

This clonotype occurred many times. The chain has TRBV24-1 and TRBJ2-1; 7 positions agree with TRBD1. This CDR3 contains 17 residues. Germline assignment: CDR1 KGHDR and CDR2 SFDVKD. V was pared by 1 base and J by 1 base, with 6 bases of the junction left unmatched. CDR3 nucleotide sequence: TGTGCCACCAGTGATTTCAAACAGGGGAAATCCTACAATGAGCAGTTCTTC. Translating gives CATSDFKQGKSYNEQFF.

This clonotype was observed many times. The chain recombines TRBV10-3 with TRBJ2-2; possibly TRBD1 or TRBD2 for D (5 bases each). V shed 10 bases and J shed 5 bases, with 11 bases lying between them. This CDR3 is built from 12 residues. Germline V gives CDR1 ENHRY, CDR2 SYGVKD. CDR3 sequence: CATQGETGELFF. The CDR3 coding sequence is TGTGCCACTCAAGGGGAGACCGGGGAGCTGTTTTTT.

V is TRBV11-1 and J is TRBJ2-3, with D maybe TRBD2 (5 bases). Trimming pared 1 base from V and 9 bases from J, leaving 20 bases between. Germline V CDR1 and CDR2: SGHAT, FQDESV (reference sequence). The CDR3 extends over 16 amino acids. CDR3 DNA sequence: TGTGCCAGCAGCTTAGGGTCCGGGCGGGCAGTGAGGACGCAGTATTTT. Translating it yields CASSLGSGRAVRTQYF.

The chain has TRBV20-1 and TRBJ2-6; 14 bases are a match to TRBD2. Germline assignment: CDR1 DFQATT and CDR2 SNEGSKA (reference sequence). This CDR3 is built from 20 residues. With V trimmed by 3 bases and J by 0 bases, 10 bases remained unmatched. The DNA of the CDR3 is TGCAGTGCTAGGAGGCTCCCGGGACTAGCGGGGGACTCTGGGGCCAACGTCCTGACTTTC. Translation gives CSARRLPGLAGDSGANVLTF.